This T cell receptor beta chain appears in the sequencing data of a study of glioma-infiltrating T cells (dated by TCRdb to 2016 to 2017). For context, the study as a whole: Low-grade gliomas were represented by WHO grade II oligodendrogliomas or astrocytomas, and glioblastomas were represented by WHO grade IV tumors that were sampled at initial rather than recurrent diagnosis. Before surgery, glioma patients were given dexamethasone for six or fewer days. For blood libraries, the target was about 4- to 10-fold sequencing coverage of approximately 920,000 peripheral T cells. TCR alpha- and beta-chain repertoires were sequenced from glioma tissue, non-neoplastic brain tissue and matched peripheral blood mononuclear cells. Each tissue-infiltrating repertoire was compared with the same patient's peripheral blood repertoire to measure divergence between tissue and blood T-cell populations. The paired cohort was made up of three low-grade glioma patients, 7 to 9 primary glioblastoma patients and three non-glioma patients who contributed non-neoplastic brain tissue.

Overall study outcomes, separate from this receptor: Only a very small number of CDR3 sequences turned up in both tissue and blood, a result put down to high CDR3 diversity combined with limited sampling. VJ-independent divergence between tissue and blood was lower than expected in non-neoplastic patients but higher than expected in all gliomas, particularly low-grade gliomas. Group comparisons were based on small numbers of patients: three non-neoplastic, three low-grade glioma and roughly eight glioblastoma patients. Patients with low tissue-blood divergence were marked by a signature set of shared blood CDR3 motifs, and this signature set was depleted in highly divergent patients.

The iRepertoire nested amplicon-rescue multiplex PCR (arm-PCR) platform was used to amplify TCR alpha and beta CDR3 regions from RNA. For one-step reverse transcription and amplification, 100-400 ng of tissue mRNA or PBMC total RNA was used as input. Following bead purification, Illumina adapters were added through a secondary multiplex PCR, and the libraries were then gel-purified between 200 and 400 bp. Demultiplexing relied on internal 6-nucleotide barcodes carried by the libraries. The libraries were sequenced on an Illumina MiSeq using 2x220 or 2x250 nucleotide paired-end reads. The study's own analysis went as follows. Paired reads were merged using FLASH 1.2.11 and aligned with BWA-MEM to the GRCh37 human genome, and TRA and TRB reads were then extracted. V and J assignment used an IMGT-derived reference of cassette sequences and CDR3 motifs that included pseudogenes. Reads were translated in three frames, and productive CDR3s were defined by a C…FGXG motif without stop codons. Unique combinations of V-J cassette pair and CDR3 amino acid sequence were defined as clonotypes. Filtering of reads was based on Hamming distance, with the threshold set by the sequence error rate of each sample in mapped regions. The raw public data were reprocessed by TCRdb itself: fastp quality trimming at Q25, MiXCR clonotype calling, in-frame beta chains only. Each CDR3 protein appears once, grouped with its most common genes and DNA. The V and J calls shown here were made by TCRdb, not taken from the authors' results. This sample comprises 300,000 to 450,000 distinct CDR3 sequences, roughly two fifths of them detected only once. The ten largest make up approximately 12% of the sample.

Per the germline V gene (reference sequence), LNHNV is the CDR1 and YYDKDF is the CDR2. From the cysteine up to the phenylalanine, the CDR3 has a length of 16 residues. Only the CDR3 portion is preserved as DNA: 48 bases, with reading frame beginning at the first base. V loses 1 base, J loses 5 bases, and the germline ends lie 15 bases apart. This clonotype was observed once. What antigen it recognizes has not been identified. One base away there is no much larger clone; base qualities are not given. A single read offers scant evidence. Surgical brain or tumor specimens were cryofrozen in liquid nitrogen immediately after resection, and peripheral blood cells were collected concurrently.

This TCR was recovered from a human donor with low-grade glioma or glioblastoma, undergoing nonglioma brain surgery, or in good health (not recorded which). The chain links TRBV15 with TRBJ1-5, with the D segment identity uncertain. What was sequenced was glioma tissue, nonneoplastic brain tissue, or PBMCs (not recorded which). The nucleotide sequence reads TGTGCCACCAGCAGAGGACGAATAGATGGCGATCAGCCCCAGCATTTT. Translated, it gives CATSRGRIDGDQPQHF. The reference TRBV15 and TRBJ1-5 proteins fill in what lies around the CDR3, so the full variable domain reads DAMVIQNPRYQVTQFGKPVTLSCSQTLNHNVMYWYQQKSSQAPKLLFHYYDKDFNNEADTPDNFQSRRPNTSFCFLDIRSPGLGDTAMYLCATSRGRIDGDQPQHFGDGTRLSIL.